This entry features one T cell receptor (beta chain) sequence. Its antigen target is currently unknown. No much larger clone is present one base from it, and per-base qualities are unavailable. This entry comes from a study of cytomegalovirus exposure and HLA in healthy donors (dated by TCRdb to about 2017). Context from the whole study: An earlier analysis of several hundred of the donors reported approximately 270 Gb of sequence data and about 100 million unique TCR beta sequences from about 200 million T cells. An earlier analysis of 500 to 650 of the donors applied high-throughput TCR beta sequencing to assess whether each TCR beta V gene segment acted as functional or pseudogenic. An early release covering roughly 600 HLA-typed donors comprised about 300 gigabases of sequencing data and 65 million to 100 million unique TCR sequences. Of the 300 to 500 genotyped donors, 65% to 90% were placed in the genetic ancestry cluster associated with self-reported Caucasian donors. The aim of the study was to test whether cataloging public T cell receptors could identify signatures of past pathogen exposure. In the later analysis, no new phenotypic data were used to find candidate immune exposures; instead, reliance was placed on TCR beta sequences and their occurrence across donors. The number of typed donors differed by locus: about 620-640 for A, B, C, DRB1 and DQB1; approximately 540 for DQA1; roughly 600 for DPA1; and around 470 for DPB1. A later analysis re-analyzed previously published TCR beta repertoires from hundreds of donors and added high-resolution HLA genotyping to study TCR occurrence patterns. To predict cytomegalovirus infection status, the study combined high-throughput TCR immunosequencing, statistical association of individual TCRs with disease status, and machine learning. All discovery cohort repertoires had been generated on a single sequencing platform. Class I and class II HLA loci were covered by the typing at four-digit resolution. A separate validation cohort of approximately 120 different subjects was used in addition to the roughly 620-subject first cohort. Alongside the repertoire data, information on donor age, sex, ethnicity and CMV serostatus was compiled. On average, roughly 250,000 unique TCR beta nucleotide sequences were sequenced per donor among a few hundred genotyped donors of the cohort, with roughly 19% of those sequences being non-productive. Several DR-DQ haplotypes were handled as single units for association and clustering because linkage in the cohort was strong. A later genetic analysis took genome-wide SNP genotypes for about three fifths of the 666 donors and used that subset as a discovery cohort. The study profiled the T cell repertoires of around 700 subjects by immunosequencing and related them to cytomegalovirus serostatus.

Library prep was done by the immunoSEQ multiplex PCR assay. The multiplex PCR relied on a mix of 60 forward primers for TCR Vbeta segments and 13 reverse primers for TCR Jbeta segments. The CDR3 region of rearranged TCR beta genes was amplified from genomic DNA with a multiplex PCR assay. On the Illumina HiSeq System, the amplified TCR beta libraries were sequenced as 87-base-pair reads. In the source study's methods: A later analysis counted approximately 74 million unique TCR beta chains across the 550 to 700 repertoires, and around 9.9 million of these chains were shared by at least two donors. A nearest-neighbor algorithm error-corrected the raw reads and collapsed the reads into unique sequences, merging closely related sequences to remove PCR and sequencing errors. CDR3 sequences were aligned to IMGT reference sequences to assign V, D and J gene segments. For a sequence to be retained, at least a six-nucleotide match to both a V gene segment and a J gene segment was required. Rearrangements were classified as productive when the CDR3 lacked stop codons and remained in frame with V and J, and all other rearrangements were classified as non-productive. CDR3 was defined according to IMGT convention as the region running from the second conserved V-encoded cysteine to the conserved J-encoded phenylalanine. In an earlier analysis of more than 550 of the donors, sequences lacking an unambiguous match to a single V gene segment were excluded. In an earlier analysis of a few hundred of the donors, V segments were called functional above 56.7% productive rearrangements and were called segregating when the between-donor standard deviation exceeded 5%. A statistical classification framework was built for diagnosing cytomegalovirus status from the catalog of TCR beta chain sequences. In a later analysis, V and J genes were assigned by comparing TCR nucleotide sequences against IMGT/GENE-DB human TR gene sequences. In a later analysis, CDR3 sequences and most-parsimonious VDJ recombination scenarios were assigned using the TCRdist pipeline. A later analysis defined each TCR beta chain by its CDR3 amino acid sequence plus V-gene family, and excluded reads lacking a unique V-gene family. As a way to deal with suspected cross-contamination and a sequencing artifact, a later analysis dropped 450 to 700 nucleotide sequences that were highly shared and had low generation probability. A later analysis calculated a clonal expansion index for each public chain from normalized within-repertoire ranks of inferred template counts. In a later analysis, generation probabilities were computed using a VDJ recombination model fitted to out-of-frame rearrangements, and the results were checked against IGoR. In a later analysis, TCR-TCR, TCR-HLA and TCR-CMV co-occurrence was scored with hypergeometric tests, and a repertoire-size bias correction was applied to TCR pairs. In a later analysis, false discovery rates were estimated by permuting HLA or CMV assignments 20 times. In a later analysis, co-occurring TCRs were grouped using DBSCAN, with TCRdist sequence similarity added in when clustering inside HLA-allele-positive subsets. Co-occurrence clustering excluded repertoires with fewer than 30,000 or more than 120,000 public chains, plus five with anomalous nucleotide sharing. The table comes from immuneACCESS by way of TCRdb, which keeps in-frame sequences with V and J called. Part of the clones is missing from these tables; in studies checked, under half for an unresolved V gene and the rest for unknown reasons. The D gene and trimming were derived from the DNA, and the V and J assignments and clone size from that table. The sample contains more than 150,000 clones, about 82% of them found a single time. Around 1.5% of the sample belongs to the ten largest clones.

The CDR3 sequence holds 16 residues, the cysteine and phenylalanine included. Of the read, only the CDR3 DNA is kept; its 48 bases are in frame from base 1. V gives up 5 bases and J gives up 0 bases, and the segment between their germline ends measures 14 bases. Sequences SNHLY (CDR1) and FYNNEI (CDR2) are obtained from the germline V gene. The cohort was made up of approximately 700 healthy bone marrow donors. Cohort members were all nominally healthy when sampled, although unrecorded immune exposures were likely present. The donor was CMV seronegative and was included in the group of several hundred seronegative cohort members. A peripheral blood sample was provided by each donor, and peripheral blood mononuclear cells were used for TCR beta sequencing. Genomic DNA extraction from the blood cell samples was performed with the Qiagen DNeasy Blood Extraction Kit. Beyond this particular receptor, the publication reports: Broadly in line with IMGT annotations, most TCR beta V segments showed up in productive rearrangements about 90% or about 30% of the time in an earlier analysis of 450 to 600 of the donors. The 87-base-pair reads could not distinguish some IMGT-functional V segments, including TRBV6-2 and TRBV6-3, so those segments were excluded. V-gene and J-gene trimming of TCR beta chains was associated with a missense DCLRE1C variant in a later genetic analysis, and the association was replicated in an independent cohort. A later analysis found that TCR association rates varied across HLA loci, with DRB1 alleles showing the most associated TCRs and HLA-C alleles the fewest. According to a later genetic analysis, donors in an Asian-associated ancestry cluster had fewer N-insertions in productive TCRs than the approximately 610-donor mean. Because HLA typing was missing for some donors at each locus, association tests included only the typed subset. In a later analysis, HLA-associated TCR beta chains were found to be more clonally expanded and to have lower generation probabilities than equally common non-associated chains. Linkage disequilibrium might explain the correlated functional status among segregating V segments, but an unknown experimental factor could not be ruled out. A further reported finding was that TCR beta sequences accurately predicted the HLA-A and HLA-B alleles for most subjects in the first cohort. A few of the identified cytomegalovirus-associated TCR beta chains were confirmed in vitro to be specific for cytomegalovirus antigens. A cluster of highly shared sequence variants was judged likely to be a technical artifact of the sequencing pipeline. For the cohort, immune exposure information was limited to CMV serostatus. Across donors, most TCR sequences were observed very rarely, whereas some public TCRs were present in many individuals. According to a later analysis, most CMV-associated TCR beta chains appeared to be HLA-restricted, and the HLA associations seemed to be driven largely by CMV exposure. Assigning TCR associations to individual alleles was difficult when HLA alleles, especially DR and DQ, strongly co-occurred. At a false discovery rate of 0.05, a later analysis linked 16,000 or so TCR beta sequences to specific HLA alleles. The classifier was reported to diagnose cytomegalovirus status with high specificity and sensitivity in both the original and validation cohorts. A later analysis reported that several top co-occurrence clusters appeared linked to parvovirus B19, influenza, CMV and Epstein-Barr virus. Because counts were too low, seventeen rarely observed V segments, including chromosome 9 orphons, were excluded from the earlier analysis of under 650 of the donors. The cohort was sequenced for TCR beta chains only, and without alpha or paired-chain data the features that could be detected were limited. The study listed 150 to 200 TCR beta chains as associated with cytomegalovirus. According to the authors, the approach could potentially be generalized to other disease states and immunological phenotypes. Sequencing depth was assumed to be roughly uniform across donors in the presence/absence analyses, though that assumption may not hold.

The chain uses TRBV2 and TRBJ1-3; no confident D gene assignment can be made. The sample comprised PBMCs. This TCR was recovered from a man younger than 35 in good health and CMV-seronegative. The CDR3 protein: CASSSSRPGSGNTIYF. The DNA sequence reads TGTGCCAGCAGTTCCTCAAGACCGGGCTCTGGAAACACCATATATTTT. With the portions outside the CDR3 filled from the reference TRBV2 and TRBJ1-3 genes, the complete variable region becomes EPEVTQTPSHQVTQMGQEVILRCVPISNHLYFYWYRQILGQKVEFLVSFYNNEISEKSEIFDDQFSVERPDGSNFTLKIRSTKLEDSAMYFCASSSSRPGSGNTIYFGEGSWLTVV.